This paragraph reports one T cell receptor (beta chain). This sample is drawn from a study of sequential checkpoint blockade in melanoma. The overall study: First-line arms were nivolumab then ipilimumab, or the reverse, randomized 1:1. Maintenance nivolumab came after either treatment sequence.

Treatment: randomized to nivolumab then ipilimumab (arm A) or the reverse (arm B). None of the patients previously received DNA-damaging chemotherapy. Sorted cells were live CD3+CD8+, lacking CD19 and CD56, from PBMCs. Produced via immunoSEQ multiplex PCR; TCRdb's table is partial and in-frame only. The sample lists about 40,000 clones; 86% were seen once. V was pared by 0 bases and J by 4 bases, with 7 bases of the junction left unmatched. This CDR3 contains 17 residues. Germline lookup yields CDR1 LGHNT and CDR2 FRNRAP. This sequence was found in a human donor with melanoma. The chain carries TRBV12-5 and TRBJ2-1, with 9 nucleotides matching TRBD1. The source was CD8+ T cells sorted from blood (inferred from file names), collected from a patient given nivolumab and ipilimumab in sequence. CDR3 in amino acids: CASGLVPGQGLYNEQFF. The CDR3 nucleotides read TGTGCTAGTGGTTTGGTTCCGGGACAGGGTCTATACAATGAGCAGTTCTTC.